A single sample gave rise to the 21 T cell receptor beta chains below, sequenced in a study of T cell responses to AZD1222 COVID-19 vaccine. Sequencing was performed with immunoSEQ multiplex PCR; in TCRdb, only in-frame clones are kept and a portion is missing. This repertoire shows about 140,000 clones, 75% to 90% found once; its top ten account for approximately 1.5%. The starting material was peripheral blood, obtained on day 0 of AZD1222 vaccination. Receptors originate from an adult in good health.

The chain links TRBV27 to TRBJ2-3; 13 bases map to TRBD2. J lost 4 bases, V lost 7 bases, and 5 bases had no gene match. CDR3 length equals 15 residues. From germline, CDR1 is MNHEY and CDR2 SMNVEV (reference sequence). This CDR3 reads CASTRTSGSADTQYF. DNA for the CDR3: TGTGCCAGCACCAGGACTAGCGGGAGCGCAGATACGCAGTATTTT.

The chain employs TRBV7-9 and TRBJ1-2; weak D call: TRBD1 (5 bases). The CDR3 is made up of 19 amino acids. Germline-derived CDR1 and CDR2 are SEHNR and FQNEAQ (reference sequence). V lost 3 bases, J lost 4 bases, and 27 bases lay in between. CDR3 residues: CASSFYPTPGGGGFYGYTF. The CDR3 DNA sequence: TGTGCCAGCAGCTTTTATCCAACCCCCGGGGGAGGAGGGTTCTATGGCTACACCTTC. Variable domain in full (rest from reference TRBV7-9 and TRBJ1-2): DTGVSQNPRHKITKRGQNVTFRCDPISEHNRLYWYRQTLGQGPEFLTYFQNEAQLEKSRLLSDRFSAERPKGSFSTLEIQRTEQGDSAMYLCASSFYPTPGGGGFYGYTFGSGTRLTVV.

The CDR3 here is CASSPGLSRTTIYF. The DNA for the CDR3 is TGTGCCAGCAGCCCGGGCCTATCCAGAACCACCATATATTTT. The chain links TRBV5-5 to TRBJ1-3; no firm D call. The CDR3 runs 14 residues. V was cut by 4 bases and J by 9 bases, with 17 bases left in between. From germline, CDR1 is SGHKS and CDR2 YYEKEE (reference sequence).

The gene calls are TRBV4-1 and TRBJ1-4; TRBD1 matches 10 bases. Germline CDR1 reads MGHRA; CDR2 reads YSYEKL. The CDR3 is 15 amino acids. J was trimmed by 8 bases and V by 1 base; bases with no gene match: 4. The CDR3 DNA reads TGCGCCAGCAGCCAAGTTAGGGACAGGGGCGAAAAACTGTTTTTT. It is translated as CASSQVRDRGEKLFF.

This chain uses TRBV6-1 with TRBJ1-6; 7 bases are a match to TRBD1. The ends lost 3 bases at V and 7 bases at J; junction bases unmatched: 6. CDR3 length: 15 amino acids. The germline V gene encodes CDR1 MNHNS and CDR2 SASEGT. For the CDR3, the DNA is TGTGCCAGCAGTGATGACAGGGCGAACAATTCACCCCTCCACTTT. It codes for CASSDDRANNSPLHF.

This clone has only one observation. The chain employs TRBV9 and TRBJ2-1, with 8 bases lining up with TRBD2. This CDR3 spans 15 amino acids. Germline V gene sequence: CDR1 SGDLS, CDR2 YYNGEE. V lost 3 bases to trimming and J lost 4 bases; unmatched junction nucleotides: 6. Here the CDR3 DNA reads TGTGCCAGCAGCGACGGGGGGGCGAGTTACAATGAGCAGTTCTTC. Translation: CASSDGGASYNEQFF.

The rearrangement joins TRBV29-1 to TRBJ2-5; 7 bases fit TRBD1. The V gene's germline CDR1 is SQVTM and CDR2 ANQGSEA. CDR3 size: 15 residues. V lost 7 bases to trimming and J lost 2 bases; unmatched junction nucleotides: 13. The CDR3 DNA reads TGCAGCGCTACCAACACGGGACAGCCTCAAGAGACCCAGTACTTC. This codes for CSATNTGQPQETQYF.

The chain joins TRBV30 to TRBJ1-4, with D unresolved. Germline V gives CDR1 GTSNPN, CDR2 SVGIG (reference sequence). The CDR3 sequence is 16 residues long. The germline V and J ends were trimmed by 3 bases and 0 bases, with 14 bases remaining between them. The CDR3 coding sequence is TGTGCCTGGAGGAGATACAGTCAGGCAACTAATGAAAAACTGTTTTTT. This encodes CAWRRYSQATNEKLFF.

V is TRBV11-2 and J is TRBJ1-2; D is unresolved. Per germline, CDR1 SGHAT and CDR2 FQNNGV. Trimming took off 5 bases at V and 2 bases at J, with 9 bases between the two ends. The CDR3 runs 13 residues. In DNA, the CDR3 is TGTGCCAGCAGCCCGGACGGGAACTATGGCTACACCTTC. Residues: CASSPDGNYGYTF. The variable domain in full, completed from reference TRBV11-2 and TRBJ1-2, reads EAGVAQSPRYKIIEKRQSVAFWCNPISGHATLYWYQQILGQGPKLLIQFQNNGVVDDSQLPKDRFSAERLKGVDSTLKIQPAKLEDSAVYLCASSPDGNYGYTFGSGTRLTVV.

The J gene is TRBJ1-1, the V gene TRBV6-4; the D gene is possibly TRBD1 (6 bases). The CDR3 runs 17 residues. Trimming took 0 bases from V and 1 from J, leaving 15 bases between them. Germline CDR1 MRHNA, CDR2 SNTAGT. Here the CDR3 DNA reads TGTGCCAGCAGTGACTCCGTAATCCGGGACACGAACACTGAAGCTTTCTTT. This encodes CASSDSVIRDTNTEAFF.

Here the CDR3 reads CASSFLGPGGYTF. The DNA of the CDR3 is TGCGCCAGCAGCTTTTTGGGCCCGGGGGGCTACACCTTC. The chain is built from TRBV4-1 and TRBJ1-2; D is unresolved. Between the trimmed V and J ends, which lost 5 bases and 8 bases, there was a span of 15 bases. CDR3 length equals 13 residues. Germline CDR1 is MGHRA and CDR2 is YSYEKL.

The V gene is TRBV30, the J gene TRBJ2-5; D call uncertain. Germline V gene data show CDR1 as GTSNPN and CDR2 as SVGIG (reference sequence). The CDR3 loop spans 11 amino acids. Between the trimmed V and J ends, which lost 0 bases and 5 bases, there was a span of 4 bases. The CDR3, as DNA: TGTGCCTGGAGTGTGGGGGAGACCCAGTACTTC. It translates to CAWSVGETQYF.

This chain connects TRBV19 to TRBJ2-1, with 8 bases lining up with TRBD2. Germline trimming cut 5 bases from V and 10 bases from J; bases unmatched to any gene: 13. This CDR3 contains 15 residues. Germline values: CDR1 LNHDA, CDR2 SQIVND (reference sequence). CDR3 nucleotides: TGTGCCAGTAGTTTCCCGCGGGAGGTGCTAGGGGAGCAGTTCTTC. Amino acids: CASSFPREVLGEQFF.

This chain connects TRBV19 to TRBJ1-1, with D possibly being TRBD1 (5 bases). Germline assignment: CDR1 LNHDA and CDR2 SQIVND (reference sequence). The CDR3 extends over 14 amino acids. Trimming removed 9 bases from V and 11 bases from J, with 25 bases in between. CDR3 sequence: CASSRQGMGGRAFF. The CDR3 nucleotides read TGTGCCAGCAGTCGGCAGGGCATGGGCGGGAGGGCTTTCTTT.

J is TRBJ1-5 and V is TRBV6-9, with TRBD1 matching 7 bases. The germline V gene encodes CDR1 MNHGY and CDR2 SVAAGI. The CDR3 extends over 16 amino acids. V lost 2 bases to trimming and J lost 3 bases; unmatched junction nucleotides: 7. The CDR3, as DNA: TGTGCCAGCAGTTATCCGGGACAGATATACAATCAGCCCCAGCATTTT. Translated, it gives CASSYPGQIYNQPQHF.

The chain employs TRBV5-4 and TRBJ2-1; 8 nucleotides align to TRBD2. Germline assignment: CDR1 SGHNT and CDR2 YYREEE (reference sequence). CDR3 length: 15 residues. The V and J ends lost 6 bases and 7 bases, in that order; junction bases with no gene match: 12. Here the CDR3 reads CASTSGTSRINEQFF. In DNA form, the CDR3 reads TGTGCCAGCACCTCCGGGACTAGTCGGATTAATGAGCAGTTCTTC.

The chain couples TRBV4-2 to TRBJ2-7, with 10 bases identical to TRBD2. CDR1 and CDR2 (germline): LGHNA, YNFKEQ. This CDR3 is 16 amino acids long. With V trimmed by 6 bases and J by 2 bases, 10 bases remained unmatched. The CDR3 nucleotides are TGTGCCAGCAGACGAGACGGGACTAGCGAGACCTACGAGCAGTACTTC. Translation: CASRRDGTSETYEQYF.

The chain recombines TRBV9 with TRBJ2-7; possibly TRBD2 for D (6 bases). From germline, CDR1 is SGDLS and CDR2 YYNGEE. The CDR3 extends over 14 amino acids. Trimming removed 3 bases at V and 7 bases at J, with 17 bases between. The CDR3 loop is CASSARPKSGEQYF. The CDR3 nucleotides are TGTGCCAGCAGCGCGCGCCCAAAGAGCGGGGAGCAGTACTTC.

The chain couples TRBV28 to TRBJ1-2; D not certain. V was pared by 6 bases and J by 8 bases, with 13 bases between. Germline CDR1 MDHEN, CDR2 SYDVKM. The CDR3 covers 12 residues. The CDR3 loop reads CASRRWFGGYTF. The CDR3 nucleotides read TGTGCCAGCAGGAGGTGGTTTGGGGGCTACACCTTC.

The CDR3 DNA is TGTGCCAGCAGTGAAAGGGCTCTAGCGGACGCTAGCACAGATACGCAGTATTTT. Amino acids: CASSERALADASTDTQYF. The chain combines TRBV2 with TRBJ2-3; 7 bases line up with TRBD2. The junction had 11 bases not matched to a gene; V was cut back by 2 bases and J by 0 bases. The CDR3 sequence is 18 residues long. Germline V gene data show CDR1 as SNHLY and CDR2 as FYNNEI.

The V gene is TRBV18, the J gene TRBJ2-2, with 8 nucleotides matching TRBD2. Per germline, CDR1 KGHSH and CDR2 LQKENI. Trimming removed 3 bases from V and 5 bases from J; junction bases left unmatched: 5. This CDR3 comprises 15 residues. The chain's CDR3 is CASSPRAGVTGELFF. The CDR3 region has the DNA TGTGCCAGCTCACCGCGAGCGGGAGTTACCGGGGAGCTGTTTTTT.